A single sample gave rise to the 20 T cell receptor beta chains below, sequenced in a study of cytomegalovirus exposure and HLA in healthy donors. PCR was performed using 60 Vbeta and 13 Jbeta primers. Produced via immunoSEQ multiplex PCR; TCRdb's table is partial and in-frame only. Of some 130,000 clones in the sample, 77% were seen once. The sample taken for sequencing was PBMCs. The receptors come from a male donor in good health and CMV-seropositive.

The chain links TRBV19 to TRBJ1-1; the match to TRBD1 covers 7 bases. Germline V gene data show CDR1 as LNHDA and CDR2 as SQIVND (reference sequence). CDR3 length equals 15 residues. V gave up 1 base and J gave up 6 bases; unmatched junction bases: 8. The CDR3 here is CASSIGANRGSEAFF. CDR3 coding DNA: TGTGCCAGTAGTATAGGGGCTAACAGGGGCTCTGAAGCTTTCTTT.

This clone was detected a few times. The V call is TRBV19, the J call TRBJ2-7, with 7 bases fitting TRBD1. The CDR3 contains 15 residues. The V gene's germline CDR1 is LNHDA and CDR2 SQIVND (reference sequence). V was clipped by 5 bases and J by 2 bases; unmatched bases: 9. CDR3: CASSFQGQAPYEQYF. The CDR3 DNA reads TGTGCCAGTAGTTTTCAAGGACAGGCCCCCTACGAGCAGTACTTC.

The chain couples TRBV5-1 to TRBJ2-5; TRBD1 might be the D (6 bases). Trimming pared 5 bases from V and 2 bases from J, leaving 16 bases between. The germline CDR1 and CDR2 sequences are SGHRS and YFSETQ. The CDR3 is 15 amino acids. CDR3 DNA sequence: TGCGCCAGCAGACTCCCCGGACAGCCACAAGAGACCCAGTACTTC. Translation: CASRLPGQPQETQYF.

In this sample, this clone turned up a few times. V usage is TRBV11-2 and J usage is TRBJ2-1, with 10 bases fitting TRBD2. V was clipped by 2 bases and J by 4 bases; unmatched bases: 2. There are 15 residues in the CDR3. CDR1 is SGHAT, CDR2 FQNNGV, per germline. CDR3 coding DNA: TGTGCCAGCAGCTTACGGACTAGCGGATACAATGAGCAGTTCTTC. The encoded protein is CASSLRTSGYNEQFF.

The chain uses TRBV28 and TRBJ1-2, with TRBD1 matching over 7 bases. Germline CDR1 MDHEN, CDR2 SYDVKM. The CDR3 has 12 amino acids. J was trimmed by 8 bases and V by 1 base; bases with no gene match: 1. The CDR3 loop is CASSLLDRGYTF. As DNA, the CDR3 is TGTGCCAGCAGTTTATTGGACAGGGGCTACACCTTC.

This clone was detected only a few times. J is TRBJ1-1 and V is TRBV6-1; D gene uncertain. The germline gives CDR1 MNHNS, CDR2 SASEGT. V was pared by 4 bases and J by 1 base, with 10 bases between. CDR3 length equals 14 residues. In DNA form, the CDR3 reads TGTGCCAGCAGTGTATCCGGGAGGAACACTGAAGCTTTCTTT. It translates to CASSVSGRNTEAFF.

The chain's CDR3 is CASRVRMTGIEAFF. The CDR3 DNA sequence: TGTGCCAGCAGGGTAAGAATGACAGGGATTGAAGCTTTCTTT. The chain couples TRBV2 to TRBJ1-1; 7 bases align to TRBD1. Germline trimming cut 6 bases from V and 7 bases from J; bases unmatched to any gene: 11. This CDR3 spans 14 amino acids. Germline V gene sequence: CDR1 SNHLY, CDR2 FYNNEI. Full variable domain (missing parts from reference TRBV2 and TRBJ1-1): EPEVTQTPSHQVTQMGQEVILRCVPISNHLYFYWYRQILGQKVEFLVSFYNNEISEKSEIFDDQFSVERPDGSNFTLKIRSTKLEDSAMYFCASRVRMTGIEAFFGQGTRLTVV.

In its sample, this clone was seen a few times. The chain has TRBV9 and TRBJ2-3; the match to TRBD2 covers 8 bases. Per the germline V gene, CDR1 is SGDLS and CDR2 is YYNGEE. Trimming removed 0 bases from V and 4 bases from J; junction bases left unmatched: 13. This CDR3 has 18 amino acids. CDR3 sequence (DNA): TGTGCCAGCAGCGTAGTCAGCGGGGGTCCCGTCAGTCCAGATACGCAGTATTTT. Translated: CASSVVSGGPVSPDTQYF. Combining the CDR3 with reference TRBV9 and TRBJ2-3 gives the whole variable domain DSGVTQTPKHLITATGQRVTLRCSPRSGDLSVYWYQQSLDQGLQFLIQYYNGEERAKGNILERFSAQQFPDLHSELNLSSLELGDSALYFCASSVVSGGPVSPDTQYFGPGTRLTVL.

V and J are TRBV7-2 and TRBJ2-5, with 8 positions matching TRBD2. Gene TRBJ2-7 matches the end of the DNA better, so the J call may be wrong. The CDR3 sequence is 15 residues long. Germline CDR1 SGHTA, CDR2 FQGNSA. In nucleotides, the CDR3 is TGTGCCAGCAGCTTAACGACGGGGGGGACCTACGAGCAGTACTTC. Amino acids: CASSLTTGGTYEQYF.

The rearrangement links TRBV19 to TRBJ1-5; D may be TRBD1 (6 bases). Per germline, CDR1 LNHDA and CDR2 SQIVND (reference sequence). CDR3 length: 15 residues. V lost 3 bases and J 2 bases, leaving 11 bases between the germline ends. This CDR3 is CASSIIGGGNQPQHF. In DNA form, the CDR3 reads TGTGCCAGTAGTATCATAGGGGGGGGCAATCAGCCCCAGCATTTT.

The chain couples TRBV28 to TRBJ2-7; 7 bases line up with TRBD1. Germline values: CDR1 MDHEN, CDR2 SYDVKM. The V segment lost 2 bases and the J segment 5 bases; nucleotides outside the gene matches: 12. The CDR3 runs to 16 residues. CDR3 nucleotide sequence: TGTGCCAGCAGTTTAGGACCGGTACAGGGGTTAGACGAGCAGTACTTC. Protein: CASSLGPVQGLDEQYF.

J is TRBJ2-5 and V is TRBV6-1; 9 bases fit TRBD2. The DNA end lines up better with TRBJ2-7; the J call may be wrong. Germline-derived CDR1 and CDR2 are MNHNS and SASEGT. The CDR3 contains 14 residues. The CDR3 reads CAITGSGGFYEQYF. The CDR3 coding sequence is TGTGCCATCACTGGGAGCGGGGGGTTCTACGAGCAGTACTTC.

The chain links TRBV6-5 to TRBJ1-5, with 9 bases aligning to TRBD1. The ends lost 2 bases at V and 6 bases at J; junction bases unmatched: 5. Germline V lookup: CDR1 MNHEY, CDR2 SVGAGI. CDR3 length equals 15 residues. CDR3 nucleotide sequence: TGTGCCAGCAGTTACGAAGGGACAGGGATTCAGCCCCAGCATTTT. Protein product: CASSYEGTGIQPQHF.

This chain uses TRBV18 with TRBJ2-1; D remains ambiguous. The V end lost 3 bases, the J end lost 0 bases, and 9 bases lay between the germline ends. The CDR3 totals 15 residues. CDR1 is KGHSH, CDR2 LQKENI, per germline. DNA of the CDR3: TGTGCCAGCTCACCGGTCCCTAGCTCCTACAATGAGCAGTTCTTC. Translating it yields CASSPVPSSYNEQFF.

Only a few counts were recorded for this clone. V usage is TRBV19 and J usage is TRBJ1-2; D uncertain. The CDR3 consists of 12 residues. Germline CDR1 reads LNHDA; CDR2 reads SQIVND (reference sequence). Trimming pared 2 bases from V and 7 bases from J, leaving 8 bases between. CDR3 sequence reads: CASSITRSGYTF. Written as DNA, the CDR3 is TGTGCCAGTAGTATAACGCGGAGTGGCTACACCTTC.

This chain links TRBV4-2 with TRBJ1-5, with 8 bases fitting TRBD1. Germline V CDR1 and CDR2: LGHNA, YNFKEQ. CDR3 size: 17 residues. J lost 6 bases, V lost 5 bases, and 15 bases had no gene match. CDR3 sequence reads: CASSTNTGRGLGQPQHF. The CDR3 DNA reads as TGTGCCAGCAGCACCAACACCGGCAGGGGGCTGGGTCAGCCCCAGCATTTT.

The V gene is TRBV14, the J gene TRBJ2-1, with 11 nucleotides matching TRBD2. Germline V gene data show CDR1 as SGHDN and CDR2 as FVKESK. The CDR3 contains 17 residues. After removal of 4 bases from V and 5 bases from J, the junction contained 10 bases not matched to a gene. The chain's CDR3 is CASSPLGGTSGNNEQFF. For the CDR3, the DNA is TGTGCCAGCAGCCCTCTAGGAGGGACTAGCGGTAACAATGAGCAGTTCTTC.

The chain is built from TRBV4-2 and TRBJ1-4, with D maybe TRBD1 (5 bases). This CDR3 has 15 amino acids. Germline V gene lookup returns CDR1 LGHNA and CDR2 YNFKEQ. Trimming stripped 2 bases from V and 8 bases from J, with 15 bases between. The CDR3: CASSQIRAVGEKLFF. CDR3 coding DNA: TGTGCCAGCAGCCAAATCAGGGCGGTCGGGGAAAAACTGTTTTTT.

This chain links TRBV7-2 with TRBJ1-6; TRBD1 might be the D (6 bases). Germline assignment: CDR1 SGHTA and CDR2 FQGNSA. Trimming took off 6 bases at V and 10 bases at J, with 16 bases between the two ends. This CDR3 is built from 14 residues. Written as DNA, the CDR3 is TGTGCCAGCAGATCCACAGGGATGGAATCACCCCTCCACTTT. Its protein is CASRSTGMESPLHF.

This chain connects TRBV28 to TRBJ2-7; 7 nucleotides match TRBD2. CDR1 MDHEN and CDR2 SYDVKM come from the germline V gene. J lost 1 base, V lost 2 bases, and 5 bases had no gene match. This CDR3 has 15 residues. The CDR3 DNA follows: TGTGCCAGCAGTTTAACGGGGGGTTATTCCTACGAGCAGTACTTC. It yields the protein CASSLTGGYSYEQYF.